The 20 T cell receptor beta chains in this list originate from one sample, sequenced in a study of blood T cell repertoires in COVID-19. Only in-frame clones appear in the TCRdb table, and some are missing; sequencing was by immunoSEQ multiplex PCR. The sample contains 85,000 to 130,000 clones, approximately 85% of which appear only once. The sequenced sample consisted of peripheral blood. The receptors come from a woman aged 55-69 years with acute or convalescent COVID-19.

CDR3 coding DNA: TGTGCCTCCCAACGGACAGGGGCCTCGCCCGGTTATGGCTACACCTTC. It codes for CASQRTGASPGYGYTF. The chain combines TRBV30 with TRBJ1-2; 9 bases match TRBD1. The germline V gene encodes CDR1 GTSNPN and CDR2 SVGIG (reference sequence). V dropped 7 bases and J dropped 5; count of bases not matched to a gene: 17. CDR3 size: 16 residues.

This rearrangement joins TRBV3-1 (or the pseudogene TRBV3-2) to TRBJ1-4; unclear D gene. CDR3 length: 14 amino acids. Germline V gives CDR1 LGHDT, CDR2 YNNKEL (reference sequence). With 4 bases removed from V and 2 bases from J, the gap between germline ends came to 8 bases. CDR3 nucleotides: TGTGCCAGCAGCCGCACAGTTACTAATGAAAAACTGTTTTTT. It codes for CASSRTVTNEKLFF.

This clone has only a few counts. V and J are TRBV6-1 and TRBJ1-6, with D maybe TRBD1 (5 bases). CDR3 length equals 17 residues. V lost 2 bases and J lost 11, with 22 bases in between. CDR1 is MNHNS and CDR2 is SASEGT in the germline V gene. The CDR3 is CASSERLPRSGGPPLHF. The CDR3 DNA reads as TGTGCCAGCAGTGAAAGGCTTCCTAGGTCCGGGGGTCCACCCCTCCACTTT.

As DNA, the CDR3 is TGTGCCAGCTCAACCGACAGGGGGAGGAGGCCCCAGCATTTT. Translating it yields CASSTDRGRRPQHF. The chain recombines TRBV27 with TRBJ1-5; 9 bases line up with TRBD1. Germline loops: CDR1 MNHEY, CDR2 SMNVEV (reference sequence). V shed 8 bases and J 9 bases; nucleotides not matched to a gene: 11. The CDR3 extends over 14 amino acids.

V gene TRBV30 combines with J gene TRBJ2-2; 7 nucleotides line up with TRBD2. In germline, CDR1 is GTSNPN, CDR2 SVGIG (reference sequence). The ends lost 5 bases at V and 7 bases at J; junction bases unmatched: 16. The CDR3 is made up of 16 amino acids. CDR3 residues: CAWSKLALGRSGELFF. The CDR3 nucleotides read TGTGCCTGGTCTAAACTAGCGTTAGGCAGGAGCGGGGAGCTGTTTTTT. Full variable domain (missing parts from reference TRBV30 and TRBJ2-2): SQTIHQWPATLVQPVGSPLSLECTVEGTSNPNLYWYRQAAGRGLQLLFYSVGIGQISSEVPQNLSASRPQDRQFILSSKKLLLSDSGFYLCAWSKLALGRSGELFFGEGSRLTVL.

The CDR3 spells CASSSPGGAEFF. The CDR3 DNA sequence: TGTGCCAGCAGCTCGCCAGGGGGCGCGGAGTTCTTC. The chain couples TRBV6-2 or TRBV6-3 to TRBJ2-1, with 8 positions matching TRBD1. Germline V CDR1 and CDR2: MNHEY, SVGEGT. This CDR3 has 12 amino acids. Trimming removed 6 bases from V and 14 bases from J; junction bases left unmatched: 9.

The rearrangement uses TRBV15 and TRBJ1-6; 8 nucleotides agree with TRBD1. The CDR3 has 14 amino acids. Unmatched junction bases numbered 2, after V lost 0 bases and J lost 10 bases. Germline V gene data show CDR1 as LNHNV and CDR2 as YYDKDF (reference sequence). The CDR3 loop reads CATSRDRGQSPLHF. CDR3 DNA sequence: TGTGCCACCAGCAGAGACAGGGGGCAATCACCCCTCCACTTT.

The rearrangement uses TRBV3-1 (or the pseudogene TRBV3-2) and TRBJ2-7; D remains ambiguous. The germline V gene encodes CDR1 LGHDT and CDR2 YNNKEL (reference sequence). The ends were cut back, 0 bases at V and 2 bases at J, with 8 bases in the middle. CDR3 size: 14 residues. The CDR3 spells CASSQDLTTYEQYF. The CDR3 nucleotides are TGTGCCAGCAGCCAAGATTTAACTACCTACGAGCAGTACTTC.

This clone was counted a single time. The rearrangement uses TRBV12-3 or TRBV12-4 and TRBJ1-2, with TRBD1 matching over 7 bases. The V gene end was trimmed by 5 bases and the J gene end by 8 bases; junction bases not matched to a gene: 8. There are 13 residues in the CDR3. CDR3 DNA sequence: TGTGCCAGCAGTATCTTACAGGGGACGGGCTACACCTTC. Its protein is CASSILQGTGYTF.

The chain combines TRBV14 with TRBJ2-5, with D unresolved. Per the germline V gene, CDR1 is SGHDN and CDR2 is FVKESK. Trimming stripped 1 base from V and 3 bases from J, with 6 bases between. The CDR3 length is 13 residues. CDR3 sequence (DNA): TGTGCCAGCAGCCAAGGTACAAAAGAGACCCAGTACTTC. It is translated as CASSQGTKETQYF.

The rearrangement joins TRBV5-1 to TRBJ2-1, with D maybe TRBD2 (5 bases). This CDR3 has 14 residues. V lost 8 bases to trimming and J lost 6 bases, with 18 bases between them. Germline loops: CDR1 SGHRS, CDR2 YFSETQ. The DNA for the CDR3 is TGCGCCAGTGCACTAGTCCCCCCTTCCAATGAGCAGTTCTTC. It is translated as CASALVPPSNEQFF.

The chain is built from TRBV5-1 and TRBJ1-1; D remains unclear. The germline CDR1 and CDR2 sequences are SGHRS and YFSETQ. CDR3 length equals 15 residues. V gave up 0 bases and J gave up 1 base, with 10 bases separating them. CDR3 amino acids: CASSLDAGGNTEAFF. The CDR3 bases are TGCGCCAGCAGCTTGGATGCAGGAGGGAACACTGAAGCTTTCTTT. Full variable domain (remainder filled in from reference TRBV5-1 and TRBJ1-1): KAGVTQTPRYLIKTRGQQVTLSCSPISGHRSVSWYQQTPGQGLQFLFEYFSETQRNKGNFPGRFSGRQFSNSRSEMNVSTLELGDSALYLCASSLDAGGNTEAFFGQGTRLTVV.

A single count supports this clone. V usage is TRBV5-1 and J usage is TRBJ2-2; D possibly corresponds to TRBD2 (6 bases). CDR3 length: 15 amino acids. CDR1 is SGHRS, CDR2 YFSETQ, per germline. The V end lost 7 bases, the J end lost 2 bases, and 15 bases lay between the germline ends. CDR3: CASSLMGGNTGELFF. In DNA, the CDR3 is TGCGCCAGCTCCCTCATGGGGGGAAACACCGGGGAGCTGTTTTTT.

The rearrangement uses TRBV6-5 and TRBJ2-1, with 10 bases that match TRBD2. Germline CDR1 reads MNHEY; CDR2 reads SVGAGI. V dropped 0 bases and J dropped 3; count of bases not matched to a gene: 2. This CDR3 is 16 amino acids long. The CDR3 reads CASSYSGLAFYNEQFF. The DNA of the CDR3 is TGTGCCAGCAGTTACTCGGGACTAGCGTTCTACAATGAGCAGTTCTTC.

This clone was observed a few times. The rearrangement joins TRBV3-1 (or the pseudogene TRBV3-2) to TRBJ2-5; D remains unclear. Germline CDR1 LGHDT, CDR2 YNNKEL (reference sequence). V shed 6 bases and J shed 1 base, with 15 bases lying between them. This CDR3 comprises 15 residues. The CDR3 is CASSLLDKLQETQYF. The DNA of the CDR3 is TGTGCCAGCAGTCTCCTCGATAAACTCCAAGAGACCCAGTACTTC.

The chain is built from TRBV7-6 and TRBJ1-5; D may be TRBD1 (5 bases). Germline-derived CDR1 and CDR2 are SGHVS and FNYEAQ. This CDR3 is 15 amino acids long. The V and J ends lost 4 bases and 4 bases respectively, with 14 bases between them. This CDR3 reads CASSSGAGRNQPQHF. The CDR3 coding sequence is TGTGCCAGCAGCTCCGGGGCGGGGAGGAATCAGCCCCAGCATTTT.

The chain carries TRBV6-5 and TRBJ2-2, with D perhaps TRBD2 (5 bases). V was shortened by 2 bases and J by 6 bases, with 16 bases between the two germline ends. The CDR3 extends over 16 amino acids. The germline V gene has CDR1 MNHEY and CDR2 SVGAGI. CDR3 bases: TGTGCCAGCAGTTACAGTTCATCGGGGTGGTCCGGGGAGCTGTTTTTT. This gives the protein CASSYSSSGWSGELFF.

The J gene is TRBJ1-1, the V gene TRBV5-1, with a possible D match to TRBD1 (5 bases). Germline V lookup: CDR1 SGHRS, CDR2 YFSETQ. V lost 1 base, J lost 4 bases, and 14 bases lay in between. CDR3 length equals 15 residues. The CDR3, as DNA: TGCGCCAGCAGCTTGTTTGAACCGGGGGGCACTGAAGCTTTCTTT. This codes for CASSLFEPGGTEAFF.

Here the CDR3 DNA reads TGTGCCAGCAGCTTCTCGGGACTAGGCACAGATACGCAGTATTTT. It translates to CASSFSGLGTDTQYF. The V gene is TRBV9, the J gene TRBJ2-3, with 8 bases that match TRBD2. Germline V gene sequence: CDR1 SGDLS, CDR2 YYNGEE. The V and J ends lost 4 bases and 1 base, in that order; junction bases with no gene match: 5. The CDR3 spans 15 residues.

The chain links TRBV14 to TRBJ2-5, with unresolved D. Looked up from germline, CDR1 is SGHDN and CDR2 is FVKESK. The CDR3 length is 15 residues. Deletions cut 0 bases from V and 2 bases from J, with 10 bases between. The CDR3 is CASSQEISRQETQYF. CDR3 coding DNA: TGTGCCAGCAGCCAAGAGATATCGAGACAAGAGACCCAGTACTTC.